The next 5 T cell receptor beta chains were all read from a single sample in a study of cytomegalovirus exposure and HLA in healthy donors. This PCR relied on a set of 60 Vbeta primers and 13 Jbeta primers. Some clones are missing from TCRdb's copy, which holds only in-frame ones; the method was immunoSEQ multiplex PCR. The data show about 140,000 clones, around 10% seen once. Sequenced sample: PBMCs. Receptors were obtained from a male donor in good health and CMV-seronegative.

Only a few counts were recorded for this clone. This sequence joins TRBV6-6 and TRBJ1-5; tentatively, D is TRBD1 (5 bases). The CDR3 is made up of 15 amino acids. Trimming left V 4 bases short and J 0 bases short, with 10 bases between. Germline loops: CDR1 MNHNY, CDR2 SVGAGI (reference sequence). DNA for the CDR3: TGTGCCAGCAGTTTCTCGGGGGGTAGCAATCAGCCCCAGCATTTT. This encodes CASSFSGGSNQPQHF.

This clone appeared a few times. V usage is TRBV18 and J usage is TRBJ1-3; no firm D call. The V gene lost 2 bases and the J gene lost 4 bases, with 9 bases spanning the gap. This CDR3 is 14 amino acids long. The germline CDR1 and CDR2 sequences are KGHSH and LQKENI. CDR3 DNA sequence: TGTGCCAGCTCACCAGGTACAGACGGAAACACCATATATTTT. It encodes CASSPGTDGNTIYF.

The chain links TRBV28 to TRBJ1-5; D unresolved. V lost 3 bases, J lost 2 bases, and 17 bases lay in between. The CDR3 loop spans 17 amino acids. Germline V gives CDR1 MDHEN, CDR2 SYDVKM. The CDR3 here is CASSFIVLGRGNQPQHF. CDR3 nucleotides: TGTGCCAGCAGTTTCATCGTACTCGGGAGAGGCAATCAGCCCCAGCATTTT. The whole variable domain, filled in from reference TRBV28 and TRBJ1-5, reads DVKVTQSSRYLVKRTGEKVFLECVQDMDHENMFWYRQDPGLGLRLIYFSYDVKMKEKGDIPEGYSVSREKKERFSLILESASTNQTSMYLCASSFIVLGRGNQPQHFGDGTRLSIL.

The chain couples TRBV29-1 to TRBJ1-1; D not resolved. V dropped 5 bases and J dropped 6 bases, with 10 bases sitting between them. The CDR3 extends over 11 amino acids. Germline V gene sequence: CDR1 SQVTM, CDR2 ANQGSEA. CDR3 loop: CSVFTEPEAFF. In DNA, the CDR3 is TGCAGCGTTTTTACCGAGCCTGAAGCTTTCTTT. Using reference TRBV29-1 and TRBJ1-1 for the parts outside the CDR3, the full variable domain is SAVISQKPSRDICQRGTSLTIQCQVDSQVTMMFWYRQQPGQSLTLIATANQGSEATYESGFVIDKFPISRPNLTFSTLTVSNMSPEDSSIYLCSVFTEPEAFFGQGTRLTVV.

This clone has just a few counts. This chain joins TRBV12-5 and TRBJ2-7, with a tentative D call TRBD2 (6 bases). This CDR3 has 11 amino acids. Per the germline V gene, CDR1 is LGHNT and CDR2 is FRNRAP. V shed 7 bases and J shed 2 bases, with 6 bases lying between them. The CDR3 region is CASAGAYEQYF. In nucleotides, the CDR3 is TGTGCTAGTGCGGGGGCCTACGAGCAGTACTTC.